Below are 3 T cell receptor beta chains sequenced from a single sample in a study of T-cell memory formation after mild COVID-19. TCRdb reanalysed the 5' RACE reads using MiXCR and keeps one entry per CDR3 protein. There are around 320,000 distinct CDR3 sequences in the sample; around 30% occur only once, and roughly 13% lies in the top ten. The sample comprised PBMCs or a T cell subset sorted from them (not recorded which). Receptor source: an adult woman who had mild COVID-19 (a few samples of this study predate the infection). Cell type and time point are not known.

This clonotype turned up a few times. V is TRBV12-3 or TRBV12-4 and J is TRBJ2-2; D remains ambiguous. This CDR3 is 13 amino acids long. V was pared by 4 bases and J by 6 bases, with 9 bases between. CDR3 protein: CASSWRESGELFF. The CDR3 DNA sequence: TGTGCCAGCAGTTGGCGAGAGTCCGGGGAGCTGTTTTTT.

The rearrangement links TRBV7-2 to TRBJ1-5, with a tentative D call TRBD1 (5 bases). Germline CDR1 SGHTA, CDR2 FQGNSA. The germline V and J ends were trimmed by 5 bases and 7 bases, with 15 bases remaining between them. The CDR3 totals 14 residues. CDR3: CASSRSGGFQPQHF. The CDR3 bases are TGTGCCAGCAGCCGCAGTGGGGGTTTCCAGCCCCAGCATTTT.

This clonotype occurred a few times. The rearrangement links TRBV4-1 to TRBJ1-1, with D possibly matching TRBD1 (5 bases). CDR1 MGHRA and CDR2 YSYEKL come from the germline V gene. The length of the CDR3 is 14 residues. Trimming stripped 5 bases from V and 2 bases from J, with 12 bases between. CDR3 bases: TGCGCCAGCAGCACTCCAGGGAGAAACACTGAAGCTTTCTTT. Amino acids: CASSTPGRNTEAFF.